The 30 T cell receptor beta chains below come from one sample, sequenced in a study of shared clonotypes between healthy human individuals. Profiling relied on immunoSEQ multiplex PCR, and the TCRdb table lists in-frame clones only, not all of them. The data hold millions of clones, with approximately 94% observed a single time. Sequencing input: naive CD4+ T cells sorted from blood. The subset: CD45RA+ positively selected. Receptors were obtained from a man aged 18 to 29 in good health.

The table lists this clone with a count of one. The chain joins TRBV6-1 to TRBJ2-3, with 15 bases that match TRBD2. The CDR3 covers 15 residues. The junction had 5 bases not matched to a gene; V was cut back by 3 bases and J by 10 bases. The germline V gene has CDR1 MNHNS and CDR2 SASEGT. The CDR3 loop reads CASSEGLAGGRPQYF. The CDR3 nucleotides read TGTGCCAGCAGTGAGGGACTAGCGGGAGGAAGGCCGCAGTATTTT.

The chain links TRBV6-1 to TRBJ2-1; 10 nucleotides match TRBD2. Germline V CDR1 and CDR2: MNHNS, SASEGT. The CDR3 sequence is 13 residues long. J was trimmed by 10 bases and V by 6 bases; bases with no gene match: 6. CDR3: CASRKSGGEEQFF. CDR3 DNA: TGTGCCAGCAGGAAGAGCGGGGGGGAGGAGCAGTTCTTC.

The CDR3 region has the DNA TGTGCCAGCAGCTTAGACAGAATAACCGGGGAGCTGTTTTTT. This gives the protein CASSLDRITGELFF. The chain links TRBV11-2 to TRBJ2-2; no reliable D call. V was trimmed by 0 bases and J by 5 bases, leaving 7 bases between them. The CDR3 runs 14 residues. The germline V gene encodes CDR1 SGHAT and CDR2 FQNNGV.

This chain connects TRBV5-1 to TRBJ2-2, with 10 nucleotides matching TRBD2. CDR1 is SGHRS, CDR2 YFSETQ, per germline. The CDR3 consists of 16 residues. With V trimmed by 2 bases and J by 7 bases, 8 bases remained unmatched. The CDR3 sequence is CASSFPAGGRDGELFF. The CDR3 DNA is TGCGCCAGCAGCTTCCCAGCGGGGGGGCGTGACGGGGAGCTGTTTTTT.

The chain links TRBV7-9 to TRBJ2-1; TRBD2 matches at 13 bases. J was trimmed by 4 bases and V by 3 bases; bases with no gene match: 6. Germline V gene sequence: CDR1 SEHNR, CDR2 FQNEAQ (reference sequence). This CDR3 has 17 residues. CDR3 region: CASSLAPGLAGYNEQFF. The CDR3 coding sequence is TGTGCCAGCAGCTTGGCCCCGGGACTAGCGGGGTACAATGAGCAGTTCTTC.

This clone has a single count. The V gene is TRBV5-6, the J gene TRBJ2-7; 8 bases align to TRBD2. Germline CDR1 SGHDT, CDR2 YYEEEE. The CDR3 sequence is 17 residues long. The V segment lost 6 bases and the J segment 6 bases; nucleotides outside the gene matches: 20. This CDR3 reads CASTYCGGQKSLCEQYF. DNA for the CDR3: TGTGCCAGCACCTATTGCGGGGGGCAGAAGTCTTTGTGCGAGCAGTACTTC.

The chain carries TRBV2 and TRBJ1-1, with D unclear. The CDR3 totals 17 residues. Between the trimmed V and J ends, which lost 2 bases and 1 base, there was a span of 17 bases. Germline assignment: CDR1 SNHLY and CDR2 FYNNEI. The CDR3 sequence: CASSERAGRPQNTEAFF. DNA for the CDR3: TGTGCCAGCAGTGAAAGGGCCGGGAGGCCCCAGAACACTGAAGCTTTCTTT.

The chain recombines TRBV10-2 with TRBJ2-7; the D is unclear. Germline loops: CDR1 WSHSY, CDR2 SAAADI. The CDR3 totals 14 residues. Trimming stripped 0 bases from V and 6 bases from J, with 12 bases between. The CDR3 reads CASSESRHSTEQYF. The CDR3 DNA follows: TGCGCCAGCAGTGAGTCGAGGCATTCAACCGAGCAGTACTTC.

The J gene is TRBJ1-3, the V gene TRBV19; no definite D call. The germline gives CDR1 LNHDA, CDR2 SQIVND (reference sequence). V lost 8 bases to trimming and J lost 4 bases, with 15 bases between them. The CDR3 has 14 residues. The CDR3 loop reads CASSAGELGNTIYF. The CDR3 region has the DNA TGTGCCAGTTCTGCTGGAGAGTTAGGAAACACCATATATTTT.

The CDR3 nucleotides read TGTGCCATCGGGACAGTCTACGAGCAGTACTTC. It encodes CAIGTVYEQYF. The V and J genes are TRBV10-3 and TRBJ2-7; 7 nucleotides match TRBD1. Trimming took 8 bases from V and 3 from J; bases not matched to a gene: 1. The CDR3 runs 11 residues. Germline V gene data show CDR1 as ENHRY and CDR2 as SYGVKD.

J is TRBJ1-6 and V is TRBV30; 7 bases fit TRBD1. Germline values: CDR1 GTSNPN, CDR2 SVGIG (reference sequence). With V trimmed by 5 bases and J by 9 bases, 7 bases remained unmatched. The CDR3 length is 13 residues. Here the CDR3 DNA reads TGTGCCTGGGGCTTACAGGGGTTTTCACCCCTCCACTTT. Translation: CAWGLQGFSPLHF.

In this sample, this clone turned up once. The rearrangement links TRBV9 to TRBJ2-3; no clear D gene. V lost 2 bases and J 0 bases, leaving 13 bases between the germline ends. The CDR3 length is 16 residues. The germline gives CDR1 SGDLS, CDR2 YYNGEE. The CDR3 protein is CASSVGPMGSTDTQYF. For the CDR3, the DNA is TGTGCCAGCAGCGTGGGTCCCATGGGTAGCACAGATACGCAGTATTTT.

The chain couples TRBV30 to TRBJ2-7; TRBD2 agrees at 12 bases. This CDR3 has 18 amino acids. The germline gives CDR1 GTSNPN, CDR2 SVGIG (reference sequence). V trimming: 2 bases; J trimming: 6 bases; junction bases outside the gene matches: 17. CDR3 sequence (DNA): TGTGCCTGGAGTTTTCGGACTAGCGGGACGGAGAGGATCTGCGAGCAGTACTTC. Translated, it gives CAWSFRTSGTERICEQYF.

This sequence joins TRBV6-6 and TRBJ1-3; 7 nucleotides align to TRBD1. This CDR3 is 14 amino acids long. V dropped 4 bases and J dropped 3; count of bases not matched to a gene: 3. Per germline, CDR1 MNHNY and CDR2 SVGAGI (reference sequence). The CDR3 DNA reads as TGTGCCAGCAGTTGGGGACAGATTGGAAACACCATATATTTT. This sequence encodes CASSWGQIGNTIYF.

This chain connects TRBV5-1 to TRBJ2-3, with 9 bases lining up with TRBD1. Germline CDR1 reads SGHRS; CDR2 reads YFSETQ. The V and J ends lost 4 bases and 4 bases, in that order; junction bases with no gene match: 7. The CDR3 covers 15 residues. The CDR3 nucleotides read TGCGCCAGCAGCGCCGGACAGGGGAATCCAGATACGCAGTATTTT. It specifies CASSAGQGNPDTQYF.

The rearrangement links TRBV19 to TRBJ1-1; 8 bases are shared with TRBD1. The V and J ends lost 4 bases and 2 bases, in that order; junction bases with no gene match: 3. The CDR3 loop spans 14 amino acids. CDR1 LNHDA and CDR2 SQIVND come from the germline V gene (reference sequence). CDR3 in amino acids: CASSTGQANTEAFF. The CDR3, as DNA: TGTGCCAGTAGTACGGGACAGGCAAACACTGAAGCTTTCTTT.

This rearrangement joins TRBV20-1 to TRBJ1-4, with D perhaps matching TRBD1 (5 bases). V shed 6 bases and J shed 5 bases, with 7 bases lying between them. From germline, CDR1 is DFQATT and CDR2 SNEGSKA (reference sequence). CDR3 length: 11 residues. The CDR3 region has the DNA TGCAGTGCCGGGACCAATGAAAAACTGTTTTTT. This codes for CSAGTNEKLFF.

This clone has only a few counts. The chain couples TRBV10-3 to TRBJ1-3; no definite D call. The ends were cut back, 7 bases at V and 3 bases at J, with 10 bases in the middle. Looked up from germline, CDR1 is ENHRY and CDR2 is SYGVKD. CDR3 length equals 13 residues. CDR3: CAIKAGIGNTIYF. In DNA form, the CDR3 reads TGTGCCATCAAGGCGGGGATTGGAAACACCATATATTTT.

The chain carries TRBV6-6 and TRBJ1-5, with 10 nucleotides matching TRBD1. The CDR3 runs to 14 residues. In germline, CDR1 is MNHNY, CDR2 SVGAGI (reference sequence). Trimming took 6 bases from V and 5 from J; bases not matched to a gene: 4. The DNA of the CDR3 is TGTGCCAGCAGCCCGACAGGGGGCGATCAGCCCCAGCATTTT. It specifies CASSPTGGDQPQHF.

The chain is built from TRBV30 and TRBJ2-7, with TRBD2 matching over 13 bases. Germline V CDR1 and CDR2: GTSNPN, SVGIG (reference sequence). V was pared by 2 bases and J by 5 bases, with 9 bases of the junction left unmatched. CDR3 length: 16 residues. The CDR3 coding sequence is TGTGCCTGGAGTCACGGGCCACTAGCGGGAGGGAACGAGCAGTACTTC. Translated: CAWSHGPLAGGNEQYF.

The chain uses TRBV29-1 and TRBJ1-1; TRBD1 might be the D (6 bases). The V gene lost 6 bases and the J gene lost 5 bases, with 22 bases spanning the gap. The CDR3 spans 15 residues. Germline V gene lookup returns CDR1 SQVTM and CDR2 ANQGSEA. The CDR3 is CSVLREGVLLTEAFF. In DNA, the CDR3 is TGCAGCGTCCTCCGAGAGGGGGTCTTATTAACTGAAGCTTTCTTT.

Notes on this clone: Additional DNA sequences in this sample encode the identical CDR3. The CDR3 DNA is TGTGCCAGCAGACCCGGGACAGGGGTCTACAATGAGCAGTTCTTC. Protein product: CASRPGTGVYNEQFF. This chain connects TRBV28 to TRBJ2-1; 10 nucleotides align to TRBD1. J lost 3 bases, V lost 6 bases, and 5 bases had no gene match. The CDR3 sequence is 15 residues long. CDR1 is MDHEN and CDR2 is SYDVKM in the germline V gene.

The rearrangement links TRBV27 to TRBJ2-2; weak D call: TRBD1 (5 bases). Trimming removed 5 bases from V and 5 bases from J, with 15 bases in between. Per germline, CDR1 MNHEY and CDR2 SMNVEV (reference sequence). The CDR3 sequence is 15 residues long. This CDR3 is CASSDRGSRTGELFF. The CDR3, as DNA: TGTGCCAGCAGTGATAGGGGTTCTCGGACCGGGGAGCTGTTTTTT.

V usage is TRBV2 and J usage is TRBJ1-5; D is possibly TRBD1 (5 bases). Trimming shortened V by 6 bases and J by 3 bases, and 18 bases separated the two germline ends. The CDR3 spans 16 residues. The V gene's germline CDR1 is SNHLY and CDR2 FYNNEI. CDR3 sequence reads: CASSVGTLLVNQPQHF. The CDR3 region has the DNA TGTGCCAGCAGCGTCGGGACGTTGCTGGTCAATCAGCCCCAGCATTTT.

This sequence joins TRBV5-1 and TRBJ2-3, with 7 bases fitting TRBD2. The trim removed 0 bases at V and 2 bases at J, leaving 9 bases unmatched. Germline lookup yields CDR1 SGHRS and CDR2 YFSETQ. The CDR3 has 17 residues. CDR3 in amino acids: CASSLAIGGSVTDTQYF. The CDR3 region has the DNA TGCGCCAGCAGCTTGGCAATCGGCGGGAGCGTCACAGATACGCAGTATTTT.

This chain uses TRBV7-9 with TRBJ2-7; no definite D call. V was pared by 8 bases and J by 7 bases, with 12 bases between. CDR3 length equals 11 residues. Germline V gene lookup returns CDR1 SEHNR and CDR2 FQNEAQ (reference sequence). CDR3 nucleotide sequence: TGTGCCAGCGGGTTTCTACGAGAGCAGTACTTC. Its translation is CASGFLREQYF.

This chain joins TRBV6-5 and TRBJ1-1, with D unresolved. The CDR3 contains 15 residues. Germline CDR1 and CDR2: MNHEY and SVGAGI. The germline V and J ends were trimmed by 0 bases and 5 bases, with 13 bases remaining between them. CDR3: CASSYSWTSGTEAFF. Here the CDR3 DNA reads TGTGCCAGCAGTTACTCGTGGACCTCTGGAACTGAAGCTTTCTTT.

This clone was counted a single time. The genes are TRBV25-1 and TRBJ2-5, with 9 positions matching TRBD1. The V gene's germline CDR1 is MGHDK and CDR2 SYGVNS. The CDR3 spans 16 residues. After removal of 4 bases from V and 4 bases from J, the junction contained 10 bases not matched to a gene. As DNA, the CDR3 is TGTGCCAGCAGTGTCTGGGACAGGGTAGCGGGAGAGACCCAGTACTTC. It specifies CASSVWDRVAGETQYF.

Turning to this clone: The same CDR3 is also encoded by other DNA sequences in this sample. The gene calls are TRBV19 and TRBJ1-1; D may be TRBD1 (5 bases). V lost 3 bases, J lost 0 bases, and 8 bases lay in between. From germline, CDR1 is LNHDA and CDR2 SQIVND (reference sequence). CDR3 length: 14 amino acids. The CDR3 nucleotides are TGTGCCAGTAGTATTACAGGACTGAACACTGAAGCTTTCTTT. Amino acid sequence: CASSITGLNTEAFF. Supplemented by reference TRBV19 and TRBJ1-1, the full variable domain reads DGGITQSPKYLFRKEGQNVTLSCEQNLNHDAMYWYRQDPGQGLRLIYYSQIVNDFQKGDIAEGYSVSREKKESFPLTVTSAQKNPTAFYLCASSITGLNTEAFFGQGTRLTVV.

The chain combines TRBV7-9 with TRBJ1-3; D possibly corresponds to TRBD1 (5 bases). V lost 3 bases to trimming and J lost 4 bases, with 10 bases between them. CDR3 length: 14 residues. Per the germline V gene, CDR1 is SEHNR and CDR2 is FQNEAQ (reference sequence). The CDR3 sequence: CASSFQGNGNTIYF. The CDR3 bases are TGTGCCAGCAGCTTCCAGGGAAACGGAAACACCATATATTTT.